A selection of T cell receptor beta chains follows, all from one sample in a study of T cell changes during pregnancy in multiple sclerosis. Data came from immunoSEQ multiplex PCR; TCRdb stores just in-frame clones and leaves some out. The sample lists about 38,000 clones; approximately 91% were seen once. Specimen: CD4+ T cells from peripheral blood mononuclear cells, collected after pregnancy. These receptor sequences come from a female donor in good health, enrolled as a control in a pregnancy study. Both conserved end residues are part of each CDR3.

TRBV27	CASSLSGTSGRADTQYF
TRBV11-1	CASSLVGQGIDEQFF
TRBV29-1	CSVGGGASNQPQHF
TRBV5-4	CASSFSLGLNEQYF
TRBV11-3	CASSPDGNYGYTF
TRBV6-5	CASSYLPGGNTEAFF
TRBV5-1	CASTYRENTEAFF
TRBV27	CASSFQGPSGLGTEAFF
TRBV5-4	CASSFPGTVLYGYTF
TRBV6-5	CASSYLGRGNTDTQYF
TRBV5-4	CASSSGTSQETQYF
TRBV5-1	CASSLGGQPKETQYF
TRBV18	CASSPRAGGANTDTQYF
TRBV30	CAWSVSTGGRNEQFF
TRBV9	CASSVTSGVGTFTGELFF
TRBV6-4	CASKPGQGYGYTF
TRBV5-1	CASSFIAGGSTDTQYF
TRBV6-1	CASLQGSTYNEQFF
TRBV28	CASRTSANTGELFF
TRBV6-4	CASSPGGFEGYTF
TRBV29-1	CSARQGANYGYTF
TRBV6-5	CASSYPGNEQFF
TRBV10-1	CASSDSDSKSLERGAHEQYF
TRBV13	CASSPRDRPAYEQYF
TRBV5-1	CASSSEERTGSLAKNIQYF
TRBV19	CASMVGGLQPQHF
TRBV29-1	CSVGTGSQPQHF
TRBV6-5	CASSPVRVRNQPQHF
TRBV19	CASSLGAGLIDTQYF
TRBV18	CASSRNGETEAFF
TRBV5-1	CASSPARGGRSSYEQYF
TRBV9	CASSVDRVQETQYF
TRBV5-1	CASGREVSYEQYF
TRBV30	CAWGDREAFF
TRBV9	CASSVGLLLDTEAFF
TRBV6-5	CASSPWAGVAATQYF
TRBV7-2	CASSSRGGYEQYF
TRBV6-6	CKAGREGTDTQYF
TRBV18	CASSDGGQNYEQYF
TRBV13	CASSPRTGGGGAFF
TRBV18	CASSPPPPGDYEQYF
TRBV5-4	CASSPSWVAGGGEQYF
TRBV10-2	CASSESRNQPQHF
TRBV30	CAWSATRGSGNTIYF
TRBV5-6	CASSHDRGRWNEQFF
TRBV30	CAWSVQGARYGYTF
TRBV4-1	CASHGETQYF
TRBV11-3	CASSLAPVVIAGGRDEQYF
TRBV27	CASSSETGNEQFF
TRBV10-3	CAISGGPPTDTQYF
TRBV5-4	CASSLRQAPYGYTF
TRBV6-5	CASRNTGAGYGYTF
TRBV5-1	CASSFQEGPYEQYF
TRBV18	CASSPGSNQPQHF
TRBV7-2	CASSLAPLYGYTF